This TCR beta chain was documented in a study of cytomegalovirus exposure and HLA in healthy donors. In its sample, this clone was seen a few times. Its target is not known. Study-wide results and limits: A later analysis found common viral pathogens apparently linked to several of the most significant clusters. Later examination showed HLA-associated TCR beta chains had greater clonal expansion than equally common others. TCR beta chain V- and J-gene trimming was linked, in a later analysis, to a missense variant in DCLRE1C.

After removal of 6 bases from V and 6 bases from J, the junction contained 4 bases not matched to a gene. The CDR3 spans 13 residues. CDR1 MDHEN and CDR2 SYDVKM come from the germline V gene. 13 Jbeta primers and 60 Vbeta primers were used for the PCR. Sequencing used immunoSEQ multiplex PCR; TCRdb keeps in-frame clones, though not all of them. This table has 90,000 or so clones, 80% to 90% appearing once. The V and J genes are TRBV28 and TRBJ1-1; TRBD1 matches 10 bases. The specimen was PBMCs. This sequence originates from a man younger than 40 in good health and CMV-seropositive. For the CDR3, the DNA is TGTGCCAGCAGACGACAGGGGGCACCTGAAGCTTTCTTT. This sequence encodes CASRRQGAPEAFF.